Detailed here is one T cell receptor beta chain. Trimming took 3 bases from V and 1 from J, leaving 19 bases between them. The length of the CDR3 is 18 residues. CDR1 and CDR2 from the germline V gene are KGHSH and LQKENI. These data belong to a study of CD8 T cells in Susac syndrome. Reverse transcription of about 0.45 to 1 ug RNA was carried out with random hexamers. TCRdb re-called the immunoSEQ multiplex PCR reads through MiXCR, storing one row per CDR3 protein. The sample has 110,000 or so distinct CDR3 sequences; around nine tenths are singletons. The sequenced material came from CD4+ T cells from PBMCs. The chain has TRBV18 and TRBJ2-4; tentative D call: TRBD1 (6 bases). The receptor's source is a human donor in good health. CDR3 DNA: TGTGCCAGCTCACCGAGGGGGACACGGGTGGCGGCCAAAAACATTCAGTACTTC. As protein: CASSPRGTRVAAKNIQYF. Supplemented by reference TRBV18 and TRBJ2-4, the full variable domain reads NAGVMQNPRHLVRRRGQEARLRCSPMKGHSHVYWYRQLPEEGLKFMVYLQKENIIDESGMPKERFSAEFPKEGPSILRIQQVVRGDSAAYFCASSPRGTRVAAKNIQYFGAGTRLSVL.